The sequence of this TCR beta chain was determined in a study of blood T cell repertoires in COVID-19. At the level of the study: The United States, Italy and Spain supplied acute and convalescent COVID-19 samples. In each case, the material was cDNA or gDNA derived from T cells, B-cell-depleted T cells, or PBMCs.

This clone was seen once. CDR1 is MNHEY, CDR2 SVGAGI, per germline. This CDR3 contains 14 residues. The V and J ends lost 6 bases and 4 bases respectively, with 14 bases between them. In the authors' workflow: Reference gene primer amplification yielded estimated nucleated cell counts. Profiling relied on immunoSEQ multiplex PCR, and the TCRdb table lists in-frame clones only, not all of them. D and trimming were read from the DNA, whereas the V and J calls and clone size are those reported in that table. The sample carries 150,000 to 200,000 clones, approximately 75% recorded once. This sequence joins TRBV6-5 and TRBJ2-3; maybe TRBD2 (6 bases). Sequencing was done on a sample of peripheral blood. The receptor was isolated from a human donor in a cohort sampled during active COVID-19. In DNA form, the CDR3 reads TGTGCCAGCAGGACTAGAACCTTGGCAGATACGCAGTATTTT. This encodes CASRTRTLADTQYF.